This is a list of T cell receptor beta chains from one sample in a study of beta chain features in type 1 diabetes. Measured with immunoSEQ multiplex PCR; TCRdb has only the in-frame clones, and not every one. The sample holds over 200,000 clones, approximately 11% seen once. Specimen: naive CD4+ T cells from blood. These receptors were collected from a man in his thirties or forties with type 1 diabetes. Both conserved end residues are part of each CDR3. D genes are given only for firm matches. Rows may omit the clone size; those that give it use once, few, many or a size class.

CDR3 length	D gene	V gene	clone size	J gene	CDR3 protein	CDR3 DNA
14	TRBD2	TRBV7-2	NA	TRBJ2-7	CASSRSGGAYEQYF	TGTGCCAGCAGCCGTAGCGGGGGCGCCTACGAGCAGTACTTC
13	TRBD1	TRBV28	few	TRBJ1-2	CATTRVQGYGYTF	TGTGCCACCACCCGCGTACAGGGGTATGGCTACACCTTC
15	TRBD2	TRBV5-1	NA	TRBJ2-1	CASSLGSGGPNEQFF	TGCGCCAGCAGCTTGGGTAGCGGGGGTCCCAATGAGCAGTTCTTC
13	NA	TRBV12-5	NA	TRBJ1-4	CASAPASNEKLFF	TGTGCTAGTGCCCCCGCGAGTAATGAAAAACTGTTTTTT
14	NA	TRBV5-1	few	TRBJ2-3	CASSLAGDTDTQYF	TGCGCCAGCAGCTTGGCCGGGGACACAGATACGCAGTATTTT
15	NA	TRBV5-1	NA	TRBJ1-1	CASSRQGLSNTEAFF	TGCGCCAGCAGCCGGCAGGGCCTATCGAACACTGAAGCTTTCTTT
16	TRBD1	TRBV2	NA	TRBJ2-2	CASSLRQGLDTGELFF	TGTGCCAGCAGCCTCAGACAGGGGTTGGACACCGGGGAGCTGTTTTTT
14	TRBD1	TRBV27	NA	TRBJ2-1	CASGAWTGKYEQFF	TGTGCCAGCGGGGCCTGGACAGGGAAATATGAGCAGTTCTTC
13	NA	TRBV5-4	NA	TRBJ2-3	CASTSRSTDTQYF	TGTGCCAGCACTTCGCGGTCCACAGATACGCAGTATTTT
16	NA	TRBV9	NA	TRBJ2-6	CASSRGTSPGANVLTF	TGTGCCAGCAGCAGAGGGACATCCCCGGGGGCCAACGTCCTGACTTTC
13	NA	TRBV7-2	few	TRBJ1-1	CASSLARPSEAFF	TGTGCCAGCAGCTTAGCGAGGCCATCTGAAGCTTTCTTT
14	NA	TRBV9	NA	TRBJ2-5	CASSVAEKQETQYF	TGTGCCAGCAGCGTAGCGGAGAAACAAGAGACCCAGTACTTC